This T cell receptor (beta chain) emerged from a study of blood T cell repertoires in COVID-19. The authors' processing: Nucleated cell number was recorded as an estimate derived from reference gene primer amplification. Assay used: immunoSEQ multiplex PCR; TCRdb lists only in-frame clones, some missing. V and J calls plus clone size are reproduced from that table; the DNA served to infer D and trimming. Seen here are a few hundred thousand clones, around four fifths observed once, and the top ten hold about 9%. V lost 3 bases and J lost 4, with 16 bases in between. The CDR3 covers 16 residues. Germline assignment: CDR1 SGHTA and CDR2 FQGNSA. This clone was counted a few times.

Sequenced material: PBMCs or T cells enriched from blood (not recorded which). The TCR sequence derives from a man aged 35-49 years who had recovered from COVID-19. The gene calls are TRBV7-2 and TRBJ1-5, with D maybe TRBD1 (6 bases). The CDR3 sequence is CASSFGSRTVNQPQHF. The CDR3 nucleotides read TGTGCCAGCAGCTTCGGTTCTCGGACAGTAAATCAGCCCCAGCATTTT.